This entry describes one TCR beta chain. Its antigen is unidentified. The sample comes from a study of cytomegalovirus exposure and HLA in healthy donors. Findings and limits, study-wide: A later analysis revealed that TCR association rates differed between HLA loci, peaking at DRB1 and bottoming out at HLA-C.

Healthy people donating bone marrow made up the donors. A multiplex PCR was run with 60 Vbeta primers and 13 Jbeta primers. In the authors' methods: There were some 87 million unique TCR beta chains by a later count, and approximately 10 million of them were shared. TCRdb's table, derived via immunoSEQ multiplex PCR, lists solely in-frame clones and lacks some. That table is the source of V, J and clone size, and D and trimming were worked out from the DNA. This table has about 200,000 clones, around 76% appearing once. The specimen was PBMCs. This receptor was obtained from a man younger than 30 in good health and CMV-seronegative.

CDR3 DNA sequence: TGTGCCACCAGCAGATCGGCGGCGGGTGCACTCGGCCACGAGCAGTACTTC. Amino acids: CATSRSAAGALGHEQYF. This chain joins TRBV15 and TRBJ2-7; D perhaps matches TRBD2 (5 bases). The germline V and J ends were trimmed by 2 bases and 5 bases, with 22 bases remaining between them. Per germline, CDR1 LNHNV and CDR2 YYDKDF (reference sequence). The CDR3 contains 17 residues.